In this sample, the clone carrying this TCR beta chain turned up many times. To make TCR beta libraries, researchers used iRepertoire HTBI primers and Arm-PCR of CDR3 regions. TCRdb re-derived calls from the multiplex PCR reads in MiXCR, one entry per CDR3 protein. This sample carries about 400,000 distinct CDR3 sequences, 15% of them seen once, and the ten largest clones take roughly 7.7%. The CDR3 totals 14 residues. The ends lost 3 bases at V and 4 bases at J; junction bases unmatched: 3. CDR1 is SGHTA and CDR2 is FQGNSA in the germline V gene. The data stem from a study of regulatory T cells in long-lasting Graves disease. Specified time point: newly diagnosed GD, antithyroid drugs for less than 3 months. After RNA was extracted from PBMCs, the TCR library was made from it. These same records also appear under a second study, on T cells in Graves' hyperthyroidism and ophthalmopathy.

The rearrangement joins TRBV7-2 to TRBJ2-7; TRBD1 matches at 10 bases. This TCR derives from a woman between 40 and 55 years old with Graves disease. The sample consisted of peripheral blood mononuclear cells (PBMCs), taken at new diagnosis, from a patient treated with antithyroid drugs. This CDR3 is CASSLDRGAYEQYF. The CDR3, as DNA: TGTGCCAGCAGCTTGGACAGGGGGGCTTACGAGCAGTACTTC. Combining the CDR3 with reference TRBV7-2 and TRBJ2-7 gives the whole variable domain GAGVSQSPSNKVTEKGKDVELRCDPISGHTALYWYRQSLGQGLEFLIYFQGNSAPDKSGLPSDRFSAERTGGSVSTLTIQRTQQEDSAVYLCASSLDRGAYEQYFGPGTRLTVT.